The present TCR beta chain was sequenced within a study of response to subunit inactivated influenza vaccine. MiXCR, applied by TCRdb to the RT-PCR reads, yields one record per CDR3 protein. The sample records roughly 630,000 distinct CDR3 sequences, roughly 15% being singletons. The V segment lost 8 bases and the J segment 6 bases; nucleotides outside the gene matches: 13. The V gene's germline CDR1 is MNHNS and CDR2 SASEGT. The CDR3 sequence is 16 residues long. This clonotype was counted at least ten times. What it binds is unknown. General study results and limits: Authors suggested that a seasonal influenza vaccination recruits few new T cells each time.

The sample consisted of PBMCs from blood, taken 14 to 15 days before vaccination. The V call is TRBV6-1, the J call TRBJ2-2, with 9 positions matching TRBD1. The receptor's source is a man aged 50 or older who received an inactivated influenza vaccine. The DNA for the CDR3 is TGTGCCAGCCTCCGGGACAGGGAGACTATCGCCGGGGAGCTGTTTTTT. It codes for CASLRDRETIAGELFF.